This T cell receptor (beta chain) was sequenced in a study of cytomegalovirus exposure and HLA in healthy donors. Study-wide points: V- and J-gene trimming of TCR beta was linked (in a later analysis) to a missense DCLRE1C variant.

Remarks on this clone: Its antigen is undetermined.

The CDR3 has 13 amino acids. Germline trimming cut 4 bases from V and 3 bases from J; bases unmatched to any gene: 3. The germline V gene encodes CDR1 SGHKS and CDR2 YYEKEE (reference sequence). The PCR employed 60 Vbeta primers together with 13 Jbeta primers. Libraries were prepared by immunoSEQ multiplex PCR; TCRdb keeps only in-frame clonotypes and omits some of them. This table has some 180,000 clones, 80% to 90% appearing once. The sequence was obtained from a man aged 35 to 55 in good health and CMV-seropositive. V and J are TRBV5-5 and TRBJ2-7; 8 bases line up with TRBD2. The sequenced sample was PBMCs. The DNA for the CDR3 is TGTGCCAGCAGCGGGACTAGAAACTACGAGCAGTACTTC. This encodes CASSGTRNYEQYF. The full variable domain, with the rest looked up from reference TRBV5-5 and TRBJ2-7, is DAGVTQSPTHLIKTRGQQVTLRCSPISGHKSVSWYQQVLGQGPQFIFQYYEKEERGRGNFPDRFSARQFPNYSSELNVNALLLGDSALYLCASSGTRNYEQYFGPGTRLTVT.